A selection of T cell receptor beta chains follows, all from one sample in a study of cytomegalovirus exposure and HLA in healthy donors. Assay used: immunoSEQ multiplex PCR; TCRdb lists only in-frame clones, some missing. The table has 170,000 or so clones, 80% seen once. The sequenced sample consisted of PBMCs. These receptors were obtained from a man between 25 and 39 years old in good health and CMV-seropositive. CDR3s include the opening cysteine and the closing phenylalanine or tryptophan. Fields, in order: V gene, clone size, D gene, J gene, CDR3 DNA, CDR3 protein. The D gene is left open where the match is weak. Expanded clones get a size class; other rows say once, few or many, or leave the size out.

TRBV27,.,TRBD1,TRBJ1-4,TGTGCCAGCAGTGGCCAGGGGGCAGCTAATGAAAAACTGTTTTTT,CASSGQGAANEKLFF
TRBV28,.,.,TRBJ2-6,TGTGCCAGCAGTTTTTCTAGCCTTCTAGCGCACTCTGGGGCCAACGTCCTGACTTTC,CASSFSSLLAHSGANVLTF
TRBV30,.,TRBD1,TRBJ2-2,TGTGCCTGGAGTGTCAGGGGGTTCGGCACCGGGGAGCTGTTTTTT,CAWSVRGFGTGELFF
TRBV18,.,.,TRBJ1-5,TGTGCCAGCTCACCAATATTCAGGGCTCCTCAGCCCCAGCATTTT,CASSPIFRAPQPQHF
TRBV13,few,.,TRBJ2-1,TGTGCCAGCAGTCGTATTGGAGACTATGAGCAGTTCTTC,CASSRIGDYEQFF
TRBV29-1,.,TRBD2,TRBJ2-1,TGCAGCGTTGAAGAACTAGCGGGAGCGATGTATGAGCAGTTCTTC,CSVEELAGAMYEQFF
TRBV7-8,few,TRBD1,TRBJ1-5,TGTGCCAGCAGCAGGGACAGGGGAGGCAATCAGCCCCAGCATTTT,CASSRDRGGNQPQHF
TRBV4-1,.,.,TRBJ1-2,TGCGCCAGCAGACCCCACCGGACAGCGGACTATGGCTACACCTTC,CASRPHRTADYGYTF
TRBV9,.,TRBD1,TRBJ1-1,TGTGCCAGCAACCGACAGGGCAACACTGAAGCTTTCTTT,CASNRQGNTEAFF
TRBV7-3,.,TRBD1,TRBJ2-1,TGTGCCAGCAGCCAGGGGGTTGATGAGCAGTTCTTC,CASSQGVDEQFF
TRBV9,.,.,TRBJ1-4,TGTGCCAGCAGCCCCCGCGGGGGGGATGAAAAACTGTTTTTT,CASSPRGGDEKLFF
TRBV27,.,TRBD2,TRBJ2-5,TGTGCCAGCAGTTCTGGACTAGCGGGACGGGGGGCCCAGTACTTC,CASSSGLAGRGAQYF
TRBV14,.,TRBD1,TRBJ1-5,TGTGCCAGCAGCCAAGAGAGGGACAGGGGGCAGCCCCAGCATTTT,CASSQERDRGQPQHF
TRBV27,.,.,TRBJ1-2,TGTGCCAGCAGTCCAGGGCGGAACTATGGCTACACCTTC,CASSPGRNYGYTF
TRBV7-3,once,.,TRBJ2-3,TGTGCCAGCAGCTTATTGGGGGGAAACACAGATACGCAGTATTTT,CASSLLGGNTDTQYF
TRBV29-1,.,TRBD2,TRBJ2-1,TGCGGCGTTGAGACTAGCGGGAGTGGCAATGAGCAGTTCTTC,CGVETSGSGNEQFF
TRBV7-9,.,.,TRBJ1-5,TGTGCCAGCAGCTTAGAGGGGATTAGCAATCAGCCCCAGCATTTT,CASSLEGISNQPQHF
TRBV2,.,.,TRBJ2-1,TGTGCCAGCAGTGGCAGCTCCTACAATGAGCAGTTCTTC,CASSGSSYNEQFF
TRBV14,.,.,TRBJ1-1,TGTGCCAGCAGCCATACAGGAGTGAACACTGAAGCTTTCTTT,CASSHTGVNTEAFF
TRBV7-8,.,.,TRBJ1-2,TGTGCCAGCAGCTTGTATCCAGGGAACTATGGCTACACCTTC,CASSLYPGNYGYTF
TRBV6-5,.,.,TRBJ1-1,TGTGCCAGCAGTTACTCAGAGTCGGGCACTGAAGCTTTCTTT,CASSYSESGTEAFF
TRBV4-1,.,.,TRBJ1-2,TGCGCCAGCAGCCCGACTCCCGAGACCGGTGGCTACACCTTC,CASSPTPETGGYTF
TRBV6-5,.,TRBD2,TRBJ2-1,TGTGCCAGCAGTTACTCCTCAGCGGGAGCCCTGGGTGAGCAGTTCTTC,CASSYSSAGALGEQFF
TRBV7-8,.,.,TRBJ2-2,TGTGCCAGCAGCTTACAGGATTCCGGGGAGCTGTTTTTT,CASSLQDSGELFF
TRBV7-9,.,.,TRBJ1-6,TGTGCCAGCAGCGGGCCTCAGGGGATGGGTAATTCACCCCTCCACTTT,CASSGPQGMGNSPLHF
TRBV30,.,.,TRBJ2-1,TGTGCCTGGACTTGGGAGTCAGGCAATGAGCAGTTCTTC,CAWTWESGNEQFF
TRBV25-1,.,.,TRBJ1-1,TGTGCCAGCAGTGGCCGGGGGGACATGCTTGAAGCTTTCTTT,CASSGRGDMLEAFF
TRBV13,few,.,TRBJ2-5,TGTGCCAGCAGCCTAGTCCCGTTTAGGGGAGAGACCCAGTACTTC,CASSLVPFRGETQYF
TRBV2,.,.,TRBJ1-1,TGTGCCAGCAGTGGACGGCGACAAGCCTACGCTTTCTTT,CASSGRRQAYAFF
TRBV5-1,.,TRBD2,TRBJ2-7,TGCGCCAGCAGCTTCGGACTAGCGGGGGGCTACGAGCAGTACTTC,CASSFGLAGGYEQYF
TRBV11-2,.,.,TRBJ2-7,TGTGCCAGCAGCGTAACCCAAGAAAGGGGAAAAACCTACGAGCAGTACTTC,CASSVTQERGKTYEQYF
TRBV10-2,.,.,TRBJ1-1,TGCGCCAGCAAGAGCGGGGCTGAAGCTTTCTTT,CASKSGAEAFF
TRBV25-1,.,.,TRBJ2-1,TGTGCCAGCAGTGGTCTTTCCGGGGAGTACAATGAGCAGTTCTTC,CASSGLSGEYNEQFF
TRBV4-3,.,.,TRBJ1-2,TGCGCCAGCAGCCGGCAGGGGAGTCTCTATGGCTACACCTTC,CASSRQGSLYGYTF
TRBV27,.,TRBD1,TRBJ1-1,TGTGCCGGCAGTAACTCTCTGGACAGGGAGTTGTCTTTCTTT,CAGSNSLDRELSFF
TRBV5-1,few,TRBD2,TRBJ2-5,TGCGCCAGCAGCTTGGCCAGCGGGAGAAACCAAGAGACCCAGTACTTC,CASSLASGRNQETQYF
TRBV6-6,.,.,TRBJ1-5,TGTGCCAGCAGTTACGGAGGCAATCAGCCCCAGCATTTT,CASSYGGNQPQHF
TRBV27,once,TRBD2,TRBJ2-1,TGTGCCAGCAGTCCGAGGACTAGCGGGGAATCCTACAATGAGCAGTTCTTC,CASSPRTSGESYNEQFF
TRBV7-2,.,TRBD1,TRBJ2-7,TGTGCCAGCAGCTTAGCAGGGGGCGCGGCGTACGAGCAGTACTTC,CASSLAGGAAYEQYF
TRBV5-1,.,.,TRBJ2-1,TGCGCCAGCAGCTTGGGGGACTCATACAATGAGCAGTTCTTC,CASSLGDSYNEQFF
TRBV12-5,.,.,TRBJ1-1,TGTGCTAGTGGTTTGGCAGGGACTGAAGCTTTCTTT,CASGLAGTEAFF
TRBV27,.,TRBD1,TRBJ2-6,TGTGCCAGCTGGGACAGGGACTCTGGGGCCAACGTCCTGACTTTC,CASWDRDSGANVLTF
TRBV6-1,few,TRBD2,TRBJ2-7,TGTGCCAGCAGTGACGGGGGAGGGCCTTACGAGCAGTACTTC,CASSDGGGPYEQYF
TRBV6-4,.,TRBD2,TRBJ2-3,TGTGCCAGCAGTGTAGCGGGCCCTGCTAGCACAGATACGCAGTATTTT,CASSVAGPASTDTQYF
TRBV7-2,.,TRBD1,TRBJ2-7,TGTGCCAGCAGCGCGGGACAGGGCCCCTACGAGCAGTACTTC,CASSAGQGPYEQYF
TRBV5-5,.,.,TRBJ1-1,TGTGCCAGCAGCCGTGAAACCCAGACTGAAGCTTTCTTT,CASSRETQTEAFF
TRBV7-9,once,.,TRBJ2-7,TGTGCCAGCAGCCCTCAAAATGAGGGCGAGCAGTACTTC,CASSPQNEGEQYF
TRBV5-1,once,.,TRBJ1-1,TGCGCCAGCAGCCCAGGGTCCGGACAGCAATTCGTTGCAGCTTTCTTT,CASSPGSGQQFVAAFF
TRBV7-9,.,TRBD1,TRBJ2-4,TGTGCCACCTCCGGGACAGTTGAAAACATTCAGTACTTC,CATSGTVENIQYF
TRBV6-5,.,TRBD1,TRBJ1-3,TGTGCCAGCAGCACCCTAACAGGGGGCGAGGACACCATATATTTT,CASSTLTGGEDTIYF
TRBV6-1,.,TRBD1,TRBJ1-1,TGTGCCAGCAGTCAATACGGGACAGGTTACACTGAAGCTTTCTTT,CASSQYGTGYTEAFF